Listed here are 29 T cell receptor beta chains from one sample, sequenced in a study of blood T cell repertoires in COVID-19. Generated by immunoSEQ multiplex PCR, the TCRdb table keeps only in-frame clones and is missing some. The sample lists about 65,000 clones; over 85% were seen once. Sequencing input: peripheral blood. These TCRs come from a man between 65 and 85 years old with active COVID-19.

V usage is TRBV5-1 and J usage is TRBJ1-2; D unclear. Germline loops: CDR1 SGHRS, CDR2 YFSETQ. This CDR3 comprises 14 residues. V lost 4 bases and J 2 bases, leaving 12 bases between the germline ends. This CDR3 is CASSRDTVNYGYTF. The CDR3 bases are TGCGCCAGCAGCCGGGATACAGTCAACTATGGCTACACCTTC.

This clone appeared a single time. The genes are TRBV18 and TRBJ1-2; unclear D gene. The CDR3 runs 14 residues. Germline-derived CDR1 and CDR2 are KGHSH and LQKENI. Trimming removed 2 bases from V and 2 bases from J, with 9 bases in between. The CDR3 region is CASSPSTANYGYTF. In DNA form, the CDR3 reads TGTGCCAGCTCACCAAGTACAGCCAACTATGGCTACACCTTC.

The gene calls are TRBV12-5 and TRBJ1-1; 8 bases are a match to TRBD1. After removal of 4 bases from V and 3 bases from J, the junction contained 7 bases not matched to a gene. Per germline, CDR1 LGHNT and CDR2 FRNRAP. CDR3 length: 15 residues. The CDR3 here is CASGSAGGWDTEAFF. CDR3 in DNA: TGTGCTAGTGGTTCGGCAGGGGGCTGGGACACTGAAGCTTTCTTT.

The J gene is TRBJ2-5, the V gene TRBV2; the match to TRBD1 covers 9 bases. V gave up 4 bases and J gave up 8 bases; unmatched junction bases: 8. Germline V CDR1 and CDR2: SNHLY, FYNNEI. The CDR3 loop spans 14 amino acids. The CDR3 region has the DNA TGTGCCAGCAGTGCCTTGGGACAGGGCGGAACCCAGTACTTC. This sequence encodes CASSALGQGGTQYF.

The rearrangement links TRBV5-6 to TRBJ2-7, with D perhaps matching TRBD2 (6 bases). Germline CDR1 SGHDT, CDR2 YYEEEE. Trimming pared 4 bases from V and 0 bases from J, leaving 14 bases between. The CDR3 runs 15 residues. In DNA form, the CDR3 reads TGTGCCAGCAGCCGGCTGGGCGGGATCTCCTACGAGCAGTACTTC. It encodes CASSRLGGISYEQYF.

This clone appeared once. The chain has TRBV24-1 and TRBJ1-2; D perhaps matches TRBD1 (6 bases). Germline CDR1 KGHDR, CDR2 SFDVKD. V lost 1 base, J lost 2 bases, and 7 bases lay in between. The CDR3 is made up of 14 amino acids. The CDR3 DNA reads TGTGCCACCAGTGATTTTGACAGGAACTATGGCTACACCTTC. Protein product: CATSDFDRNYGYTF.

The chain links TRBV6-6 to TRBJ2-1; 9 bases match TRBD1. The CDR3 runs 15 residues. Per the germline V gene, CDR1 is MNHNY and CDR2 is SVGAGI (reference sequence). Trimming cost V 6 bases and J 10 bases; bases outside gene matches: 13. Here the CDR3 reads CASRPGTGQSGEQFF. The DNA for the CDR3 is TGTGCCAGCAGACCCGGGACAGGGCAATCGGGGGAGCAGTTCTTC.

There are a few counts of this clone. The chain combines TRBV7-2 with TRBJ2-7, with a weak D call TRBD1 (6 bases). Trimming took off 6 bases at V and 3 bases at J, with 18 bases between the two ends. CDR3 length: 15 residues. Looked up from germline, CDR1 is SGHTA and CDR2 is FQGNSA. CDR3 protein: CASSPIEDSFYEQYV. CDR3 DNA sequence: TGTGCCAGCAGTCCCATCGAGGACAGCTTCTACGAGCAGTACGTC.

This rearrangement joins TRBV9 to TRBJ2-3; 8 positions agree with TRBD2. There are 16 residues in the CDR3. Unmatched junction bases numbered 6, after V lost 3 bases and J lost 0 bases. CDR1 and CDR2 from the germline V gene are SGDLS and YYNGEE. The CDR3 spells CASSAPTSDSTDTQYF. The CDR3 DNA reads TGTGCCAGCAGCGCCCCGACTAGCGATAGCACAGATACGCAGTATTTT.

This clone appeared a single time. This sequence joins TRBV4-1 and TRBJ2-5, with 10 nucleotides matching TRBD1. The CDR3 is made up of 16 amino acids. Germline V gene data show CDR1 as MGHRA and CDR2 as YSYEKL. V was pared by 3 bases and J by 5 bases, with 9 bases of the junction left unmatched. The CDR3 reads CASSQRGTGVLETQYF. The CDR3 DNA sequence: TGCGCCAGCAGCCAGAGGGGGACAGGGGTTTTGGAGACCCAGTACTTC.

The sample holds one count of this clone. This rearrangement joins TRBV24-1 to TRBJ2-7, with 7 bases aligning to TRBD2. Germline CDR1 is KGHDR and CDR2 is SFDVKD. V lost 9 bases, J lost 7 bases, and 11 bases stayed unmatched. The CDR3 is 13 residues long. CDR3 residues: CATRRAGRAEQYF. CDR3 bases: TGTGCCACCCGTCGAGCGGGGCGGGCAGAGCAGTACTTC.

As DNA, the CDR3 is TGCGCCAGCAGCTTGGGAGGGGGCTCGAACACTGAAGCTTTCTTT. Protein sequence: CASSLGGGSNTEAFF. The chain joins TRBV5-1 to TRBJ1-1, with TRBD1 matching over 7 bases. The CDR3 contains 15 residues. V dropped 0 bases and J dropped 1; count of bases not matched to a gene: 3. Germline values: CDR1 SGHRS, CDR2 YFSETQ.

The CDR3 region is CASSLDPGLEETQYF. The DNA of the CDR3 is TGTGCCAGCAGCTTAGACCCGGGACTCGAGGAGACCCAGTACTTC. The chain employs TRBV7-2 and TRBJ2-5, with a tentative D call TRBD2 (6 bases). The V gene's germline CDR1 is SGHTA and CDR2 FQGNSA. V was shortened by 1 base and J by 5 bases, with 14 bases between the two germline ends. The CDR3 consists of 15 residues.

This rearrangement joins TRBV6-4 to TRBJ2-1; 10 positions match TRBD2. CDR3 length: 15 amino acids. CDR1 MRHNA and CDR2 SNTAGT come from the germline V gene. Trimming at V came to 2 bases and at J to 6 bases, leaving 4 bases not matched to a gene. The CDR3 loop is CASSDDGTSANEQFF. DNA for the CDR3: TGTGCCAGCAGTGACGACGGGACTAGCGCCAATGAGCAGTTCTTC.

The rearrangement uses TRBV6-5 and TRBJ2-3, with a weak D call TRBD1 (6 bases). The V gene's germline CDR1 is MNHEY and CDR2 SVGAGI. Trimming cost V 6 bases and J 8 bases, with 18 bases left between them. The CDR3 covers 14 residues. The CDR3 reads CASSRDKEGGTQYF. Written as DNA, the CDR3 is TGTGCCAGCAGCAGGGACAAAGAGGGTGGTACGCAGTATTTT.

The chain carries TRBV15 and TRBJ2-1; tentative D call: TRBD1 (5 bases). The CDR3 loop spans 13 amino acids. Germline CDR1 is LNHNV and CDR2 is YYDKDF (reference sequence). Trimming took 3 bases from V and 5 from J, leaving 8 bases between them. The DNA of the CDR3 is TGTGCCACCAGCAGGGACAAGCACAATGAGCAGTTCTTC. Translating it yields CATSRDKHNEQFF. Supplemented by reference TRBV15 and TRBJ2-1, the full variable domain reads DAMVIQNPRYQVTQFGKPVTLSCSQTLNHNVMYWYQQKSSQAPKLLFHYYDKDFNNEADTPDNFQSRRPNTSFCFLDIRSPGLGDTAMYLCATSRDKHNEQFFGPGTRLTVL.

This sequence joins TRBV10-1 and TRBJ2-6; 9 nucleotides line up with TRBD1. The ends lost 3 bases at V and 11 bases at J; junction bases unmatched: 5. This CDR3 contains 14 residues. CDR1 and CDR2 (germline): WNHNN, SYGVQD (reference sequence). The CDR3 spells CASSDGTGTDVLTF. For the CDR3, the DNA is TGCGCCAGCAGTGATGGGACAGGGACGGACGTCCTGACTTTC.

This clone was observed a single time. This chain uses TRBV7-3 with TRBJ2-7, with D possibly TRBD1 on 5 matching bases. The CDR3 has 14 residues. CDR1 is SGHTA, CDR2 FQGTGA, per germline. The germline V and J ends were trimmed by 8 bases and 3 bases, with 17 bases remaining between them. The CDR3 bases are TGTGCCAGCCCCCCCCGGCCAGGGCTCTACGAGCAGTACTTC. Protein product: CASPPRPGLYEQYF.

This chain links TRBV2 with TRBJ2-3; D call uncertain. This CDR3 is 12 amino acids long. Germline loops: CDR1 SNHLY, CDR2 FYNNEI. V was clipped by 7 bases and J by 4 bases, with 9 bases between them. In nucleotides, the CDR3 is TGTGCCAGCAATATCCAGGCAGATACGCAGTATTTT. Protein: CASNIQADTQYF.

The chain is built from TRBV3-1 (or the pseudogene TRBV3-2) and TRBJ1-1, with 8 bases matching TRBD1. The V gene end was trimmed by 7 bases and the J gene end by 6 bases; junction bases not matched to a gene: 10. Per germline, CDR1 LGHDT and CDR2 YNNKEL (reference sequence). This CDR3 has 14 residues. CDR3 nucleotide sequence: TGTGCCAGCACCAGGACAGGGTTAGGGGCTGAAGCTTTCTTT. This translates into CASTRTGLGAEAFF.

The chain couples TRBV5-1 to TRBJ1-4; D unresolved. Germline V gene lookup returns CDR1 SGHRS and CDR2 YFSETQ. Trimming took 0 bases from V and 1 from J, leaving 7 bases between them. This CDR3 is 15 amino acids long. CDR3 sequence reads: CASSLGRLTNEKLFF. CDR3 in DNA: TGCGCCAGCAGCTTGGGGCGGCTAACTAATGAAAAACTGTTTTTT.

The rearrangement links TRBV10-3 to TRBJ2-3, with 8 bases matching TRBD2. Germline assignment: CDR1 ENHRY and CDR2 SYGVKD. This CDR3 is 15 amino acids long. Trimming removed 4 bases from V and 2 bases from J; junction bases left unmatched: 5. The CDR3 DNA is TGTGCCATCAGTGTTAGCGGGGCTTACACAGATACGCAGTATTTT. It specifies CAISVSGAYTDTQYF.

V gene TRBV6-5 combines with J gene TRBJ2-3; 9 bases map to TRBD2. Germline V gene sequence: CDR1 MNHEY, CDR2 SVGAGI. This CDR3 has 16 amino acids. With 4 bases clipped from V and 1 base from J, the junction kept 6 bases outside the gene matches. CDR3 DNA: TGTGCCAGCAGTTCCTATGCTAGCGGGGGCACAGATACGCAGTATTTT. This gives the protein CASSSYASGGTDTQYF.

This clone was found once. The V gene is TRBV2, the J gene TRBJ1-1; D might be TRBD1 (6 bases). Germline CDR1 and CDR2: SNHLY and FYNNEI. V lost 4 bases to trimming and J lost 3 bases, with 9 bases between them. There are 13 residues in the CDR3. The CDR3 DNA is TGTGCCAGCAGTGCGGACAGATACACTGAAGCTTTCTTT. Protein: CASSADRYTEAFF.

The chain couples TRBV3-1 (or the pseudogene TRBV3-2) to TRBJ2-5; possibly TRBD2 for D (6 bases). The germline gives CDR1 LGHDT, CDR2 YNNKEL (reference sequence). The CDR3 runs 14 residues. Trimming stripped 1 base from V and 4 bases from J, with 10 bases between. The CDR3 DNA reads as TGTGCCAGCAGCCAAGGTGCGGGGTCAGAGACCCAGTACTTC. As protein: CASSQGAGSETQYF.

The chain uses TRBV11-2 and TRBJ1-1; a weak D match, TRBD1 (5 bases). Looked up from germline, CDR1 is SGHAT and CDR2 is FQNNGV. V was cut by 5 bases and J by 0 bases, with 7 bases left in between. The CDR3 is 13 residues long. This CDR3 is CASSGHLNTEAFF. CDR3 nucleotide sequence: TGTGCCAGCAGCGGACACCTGAACACTGAAGCTTTCTTT.

V and J are TRBV6-6 and TRBJ2-7; D remains ambiguous. Trimming pared 5 bases from V and 2 bases from J, leaving 10 bases between. Germline lookup yields CDR1 MNHNY and CDR2 SVGAGI (reference sequence). The length of the CDR3 is 13 residues. The chain's CDR3 is CASSGSNAYEQYV. DNA of the CDR3: TGTGCCAGCAGTGGATCTAATGCCTACGAGCAGTACGTC.

The chain has TRBV6-1 and TRBJ2-1; 10 bases align to TRBD2. The CDR3 contains 14 residues. J was trimmed by 15 bases and V by 2 bases; bases with no gene match: 10. The germline gives CDR1 MNHNS, CDR2 SASEGT. The CDR3 DNA sequence: TGTGCCAGCAGTGAATATTCTAGCGGGGGCCTGGGGTTCTTC. It is translated as CASSEYSSGGLGFF.

The chain combines TRBV29-1 with TRBJ1-5; the D is unclear. The CDR3 sequence is 12 residues long. Germline V CDR1 and CDR2: SQVTM, ANQGSEA. Trimming took off 7 bases at V and 1 base at J, with 8 bases between the two ends. The CDR3 DNA is TGCAGCGCGGGAGCCAGCAATCAGCCCCAGCATTTT. Translation gives CSAGASNQPQHF.